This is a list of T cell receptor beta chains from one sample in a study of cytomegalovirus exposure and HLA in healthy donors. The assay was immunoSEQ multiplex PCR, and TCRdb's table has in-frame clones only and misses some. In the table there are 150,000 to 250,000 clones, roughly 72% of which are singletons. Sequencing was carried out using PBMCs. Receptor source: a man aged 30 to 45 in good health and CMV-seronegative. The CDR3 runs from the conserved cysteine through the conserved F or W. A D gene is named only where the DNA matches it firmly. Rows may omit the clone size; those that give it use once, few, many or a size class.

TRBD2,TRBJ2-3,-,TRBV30,TGTGCCTGGAGTCGAGCGGGAGTTGATACGCAGTATTTT,CAWSRAGVDTQYF
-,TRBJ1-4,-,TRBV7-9,TGTGCCAGCAGCTTAGAGGCAGGGGCTAATGAAAAACTGTTTTTT,CASSLEAGANEKLFF
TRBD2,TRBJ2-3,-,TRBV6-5,TGTGCCAGCAGACCGGGACTAGCATTTACAGATACGCAGTATTTT,CASRPGLAFTDTQYF
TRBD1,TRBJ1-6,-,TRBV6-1,TGTGCCAGCAGGGGGGGACAGGGAGAACGGTCACCCCTCCACTTT,CASRGGQGERSPLHF
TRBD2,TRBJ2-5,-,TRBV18,TGTGCCAGCTCACCGAGAGGGCTAGCGGGAGGGCAAGAGACCCAGTACTTC,CASSPRGLAGGQETQYF
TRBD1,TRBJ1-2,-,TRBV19,TGTGCCAGTAGTGTGGACAGGGGAAACTATGGCTACACCTTC,CASSVDRGNYGYTF
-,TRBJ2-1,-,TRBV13,TGTGCCAGCAGCCAGGGACTCCCCGTCAGTGAGCAGTTCTTC,CASSQGLPVSEQFF
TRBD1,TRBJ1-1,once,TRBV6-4,TGTGCCAGCAGCGCCGGGACAGGGGGCACTGAAGCTTTCTTT,CASSAGTGGTEAFF
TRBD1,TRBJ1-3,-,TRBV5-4,TGTGCCAGCAGCTCGGACAGGGTTTTAAACACCATATATTTT,CASSSDRVLNTIYF
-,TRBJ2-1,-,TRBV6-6,TGTGCCAGCAGCAGGAGCGGGTCGACCTCCTACAATGAGCAGTTCTTC,CASSRSGSTSYNEQFF
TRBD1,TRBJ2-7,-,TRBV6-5,TGTGCCAGCAGTTACGGACAGGGGTTGTACGAGCAGTACTTC,CASSYGQGLYEQYF
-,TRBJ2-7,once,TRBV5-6,TGTGCCAGCAGACTGACAGGTTTATACGAGCAGTACTTC,CASRLTGLYEQYF
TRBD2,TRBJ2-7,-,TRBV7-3,TGTGCCAGCAGCAACCCGCAGGGCGGGAGTTACGAGCAGTACTTC,CASSNPQGGSYEQYF
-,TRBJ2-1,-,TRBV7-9,TGTGCCAGCAGCTTAACGGGAAGCGAGTTCTACAATGAGCAGTTCTTC,CASSLTGSEFYNEQFF
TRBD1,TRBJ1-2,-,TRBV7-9,TGTGCCAGCAGTAATTTGGAGGGGGCATCGAGGGACTATGGCTACACCTTC,CASSNLEGASRDYGYTF
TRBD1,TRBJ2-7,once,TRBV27,TGTGCCAGCAGTTTGACTCTCGGGACAGGGAAACGCTACGAGCAGTACTTC,CASSLTLGTGKRYEQYF
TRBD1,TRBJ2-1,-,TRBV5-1,TGCGCCAGCAGCCCTGACAGGGGAACACGGTACAATGAGCAGTTCTTC,CASSPDRGTRYNEQFF
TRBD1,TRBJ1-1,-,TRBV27,TGTGCCAGCAGCATATACAGGGGCATGAACACTGAAGCTTTCTTT,CASSIYRGMNTEAFF
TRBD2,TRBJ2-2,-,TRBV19,TGTGCCAGTAGTATACTAGCGGGAGCCACGGACACCGGGGAGCTGTTTTTT,CASSILAGATDTGELFF
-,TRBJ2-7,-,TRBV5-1,TGCGCCAGCAGCTTGGGCTGGACAGCCTACGAGCAGTACTTC,CASSLGWTAYEQYF
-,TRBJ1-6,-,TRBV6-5,TGTGCCAGCAGTTCCCCGACCCTGGGGGGGAAGGCCCTCCACTTT,CASSSPTLGGKALHF
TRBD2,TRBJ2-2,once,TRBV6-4,TGTGCCAGCAGCCCTGTGCGGGAGACCGGGGAGCTGTTTTTT,CASSPVRETGELFF
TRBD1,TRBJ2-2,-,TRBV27,TGTGCCAGCACCCCCCTCCGGGACAGGGGAGGAGGCACCGGGGAGCTGTTTTTT,CASTPLRDRGGGTGELFF
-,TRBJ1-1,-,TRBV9,TGTGCCAGCAGCGCCAGGATGAACACTGAAGCTTTCTTT,CASSARMNTEAFF
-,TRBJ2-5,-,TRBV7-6,TGTGCCAGCAGCTCTCAACAGTCCCAAGAGACCCAGTACTTC,CASSSQQSQETQYF